The 28 T cell receptor beta chains listed next were all sequenced from one sample in a study of blood T cell repertoires in COVID-19. The assay was immunoSEQ multiplex PCR, and TCRdb's table has in-frame clones only and misses some. The sample shows 30,000 or so clones, 90% of them seen only once. What was sequenced was peripheral blood. Receptors were obtained from a man in his 70s with active or convalescent COVID-19.

This clone was seen a few times. The chain links TRBV5-1 to TRBJ1-5, with 11 bases fitting TRBD1. Per germline, CDR1 SGHRS and CDR2 YFSETQ. With V trimmed by 7 bases and J by 0 bases, 9 bases remained unmatched. The CDR3 extends over 17 amino acids. CDR3 sequence reads: CASSPGTGGYSNQPQHF. The CDR3 DNA sequence: TGCGCCAGCTCTCCCGGGACAGGGGGATATAGCAATCAGCCCCAGCATTTT.

This chain joins TRBV5-6 and TRBJ1-1; D possibly corresponds to TRBD1 (6 bases). CDR3 length: 14 amino acids. Germline CDR1 and CDR2: SGHDT and YYEEEE. Trimming pared 1 base from V and 1 base from J, leaving 8 bases between. CDR3 nucleotides: TGTGCCAGCAGCTTGAGCAGGGGGAACACTGAAGCTTTCTTT. It translates to CASSLSRGNTEAFF.

This clone was observed a single time. The chain uses TRBV29-1 and TRBJ1-4; 7 bases match TRBD1. From germline, CDR1 is SQVTM and CDR2 ANQGSEA. The CDR3 is 12 amino acids. Trimming took 7 bases from V and 1 from J; bases not matched to a gene: 0. CDR3 amino acids: CSGQGTNEKLFF. Written as DNA, the CDR3 is TGCAGCGGACAGGGAACTAATGAAAAACTGTTTTTT.

The chain is built from TRBV2 and TRBJ1-2; D possibly corresponds to TRBD1 (6 bases). Trimming took 1 base from V and 4 from J, leaving 16 bases between them. This CDR3 is built from 16 residues. Germline V lookup: CDR1 SNHLY, CDR2 FYNNEI. The CDR3 here is CASSEGFMTGGYGYTF. In DNA, the CDR3 is TGTGCCAGCAGTGAAGGGTTTATGACAGGAGGCTATGGCTACACCTTC.

About this clone itself: One junction end does not reproduce the germline sequence, and a read error may be involved. Different DNA sequences within this sample yield the same CDR3. V usage is TRBV7-2 and J usage is TRBJ2-1, with D possibly matching TRBD2 (6 bases). The CDR3 runs to 15 residues. Looked up from germline, CDR1 is SGHTA and CDR2 is FQGNSA. The CDR3 DNA reads TGTGCCAGCAGCTTAATGGCGGGACGCGACAATGAGCAATTCTTC. This encodes CASSLMAGRDNEQFF.

The genes are TRBV2 and TRBJ1-1; TRBD1 agrees at 11 bases. V dropped 5 bases and J dropped 3; count of bases not matched to a gene: 2. Germline-derived CDR1 and CDR2 are SNHLY and FYNNEI. The CDR3 loop spans 14 amino acids. Here the CDR3 DNA reads TGTGCCAGCAGTTCGGGACAGGGGGACACTGAAGCTTTCTTT. Its translation is CASSSGQGDTEAFF.

The chain recombines TRBV10-1 with TRBJ2-3; D gene ambiguous. CDR3 size: 14 residues. Germline V CDR1 and CDR2: WNHNN, SYGVQD (reference sequence). V was clipped by 1 base and J by 3 bases, with 8 bases between them. Here the CDR3 DNA reads TGCGCCAGCAGTGAGTTGGTAGCTACAGATACGCAGTATTTT. Amino acid sequence: CASSELVATDTQYF.

J is TRBJ2-7 and V is TRBV28, with 10 bases aligning to TRBD2. The CDR3 is made up of 15 amino acids. Losses at the gene ends were 6 bases for V and 6 bases for J; bases not matched to a gene: 11. Germline V lookup: CDR1 MDHEN, CDR2 SYDVKM. The CDR3 region is CASRTVLAGATEQYF. CDR3 in DNA: TGTGCCAGCAGAACTGTCCTAGCGGGAGCAACCGAGCAGTACTTC.

V usage is TRBV5-1 and J usage is TRBJ2-3; D is perhaps TRBD2 (6 bases). CDR3 length equals 15 residues. V was cut by 2 bases and J by 5 bases, with 15 bases left in between. Germline V CDR1 and CDR2: SGHRS, YFSETQ. CDR3 amino acids: CASSLLAPARDTQYF. CDR3 DNA: TGCGCCAGCAGCTTACTAGCCCCCGCTAGAGATACGCAGTATTTT.

V is TRBV5-1 and J is TRBJ1-4; tentatively, D is TRBD1 (5 bases). The CDR3 runs 15 residues. Germline assignment: CDR1 SGHRS and CDR2 YFSETQ. V dropped 4 bases and J dropped 8 bases, with 18 bases sitting between them. CDR3 residues: CASSPGDLGGEKLFF. The CDR3 coding sequence is TGCGCCAGCAGCCCCGGGGACCTAGGAGGGGAAAAACTGTTTTTT.

This sequence joins TRBV29-1 and TRBJ1-1; D is perhaps TRBD1 (5 bases). Germline CDR1 and CDR2: SQVTM and ANQGSEA. The CDR3 contains 12 residues. Trimming removed 3 bases from V and 5 bases from J, with 10 bases in between. DNA for the CDR3: TGCAGCGTTGACAGGGTGGGTACTGAAGCTTTCTTT. This translates into CSVDRVGTEAFF.

This rearrangement joins TRBV5-4 to TRBJ2-7, with 9 positions matching TRBD1. The CDR3 length is 14 residues. V gave up 4 bases and J gave up 3 bases; unmatched junction bases: 5. The germline V gene encodes CDR1 SGHNT and CDR2 YYREEE (reference sequence). The CDR3 DNA follows: TGTGCCAGCAGCGCACGGGACAGGGACTACGAGCAGTACTTC. This encodes CASSARDRDYEQYF. The full variable domain, its missing parts supplied by reference TRBV5-4 and TRBJ2-7, is ETGVTQSPTHLIKTRGQQVTLRCSSQSGHNTVSWYQQALGQGPQFIFQYYREEENGRGNFPPRFSGLQFPNYSSELNVNALELDDSALYLCASSARDRDYEQYFGPGTRLTVT.

The chain has TRBV19 and TRBJ2-5, with D tentatively TRBD2 (5 bases). CDR3 length: 12 amino acids. The germline V gene has CDR1 LNHDA and CDR2 SQIVND (reference sequence). The V and J ends lost 3 bases and 4 bases respectively, with 6 bases between them. The CDR3 bases are TGTGCCAGTAGTATCGGAGGAGAGACCCAGTACTTC. This sequence encodes CASSIGGETQYF.

The V and J genes are TRBV12-3 or TRBV12-4 and TRBJ2-1; a weak D match, TRBD2 (5 bases). Trimming left V 6 bases short and J 9 bases short, with 9 bases between. This CDR3 contains 11 residues. CDR3 nucleotides: TGTGCCAGCAGCCGCGAGGGTGAGCAGTTCTTC. Protein sequence: CASSREGEQFF.

By frequency in the sample, this clone is medium-sized. The gene calls are TRBV5-1 and TRBJ2-6; 7 bases are shared with TRBD2. The germline gives CDR1 SGHRS, CDR2 YFSETQ. V lost 2 bases and J lost 3; bases outside the gene matches: 14. The CDR3 loop spans 19 amino acids. In DNA, the CDR3 is TGCGCCAGCAGCTTCTTTGCCGCCCGCGGGAGTCTTGGGGCCAACGTCCTGACTTTC. It yields the protein CASSFFAARGSLGANVLTF.

This chain connects TRBV10-1 to TRBJ1-1, with a possible D match to TRBD1 (5 bases). The V end was cut by 4 bases, the J end by 1 base, with 7 bases between. Germline V gene lookup returns CDR1 WNHNN and CDR2 SYGVQD (reference sequence). The CDR3 contains 13 residues. Here the CDR3 DNA reads TGCGCCAGCAGTGCTCAGGGGAACACTGAAGCTTTCTTT. It translates to CASSAQGNTEAFF.

The chain employs TRBV7-3 and TRBJ2-7, with D perhaps TRBD1 (5 bases). The CDR3 loop spans 15 amino acids. Germline CDR1 is SGHTA and CDR2 is FQGTGA. V was shortened by 2 bases and J by 5 bases, with 16 bases between the two germline ends. The CDR3 reads CASSLGQGLLDEQYF. The CDR3 DNA is TGTGCCAGCAGCTTAGGCCAGGGTCTCCTAGACGAGCAGTACTTC.

V gene TRBV5-1 combines with J gene TRBJ2-7, with 7 positions matching TRBD2. Trimming cost V 0 bases and J 0 bases; bases outside gene matches: 6. This CDR3 region has 16 residues. Germline loops: CDR1 SGHRS, CDR2 YFSETQ. DNA of the CDR3: TGCGCCAGCAGCTTGGGCCTCCGGGACTACTCCTACGAGCAGTACTTC. It encodes CASSLGLRDYSYEQYF.

The chain couples TRBV9 to TRBJ2-1; TRBD2 matches 11 bases. The CDR3 runs to 15 residues. The V and J ends lost 7 bases and 4 bases, in that order; junction bases with no gene match: 7. Germline V gene sequence: CDR1 SGDLS, CDR2 YYNGEE. CDR3 loop: CASCLGTSGYNEQFF. In DNA, the CDR3 is TGTGCCAGCTGCTTGGGGACTAGCGGATACAATGAGCAGTTCTTC.

V and J are TRBV18 and TRBJ1-2; maybe TRBD1 (6 bases). V lost 2 bases and J 6 bases, leaving 7 bases between the germline ends. This CDR3 is 12 amino acids long. CDR1 and CDR2 from the germline V gene are KGHSH and LQKENI. CDR3 in amino acids: CASSPSGDGYTF. The DNA of the CDR3 is TGTGCCAGCTCACCATCAGGGGATGGCTACACCTTC.

The chain carries TRBV30 and TRBJ1-6; maybe TRBD1 (5 bases). The CDR3 is 14 amino acids. Germline V CDR1 and CDR2: GTSNPN, SVGIG (reference sequence). Trimming removed 3 bases at V and 5 bases at J, with 11 bases between. The CDR3 loop reads CAWRTGTDNSPLHF. Written as DNA, the CDR3 is TGTGCCTGGAGAACAGGCACCGATAATTCACCCCTCCACTTT.

The V gene is TRBV2, the J gene TRBJ2-1; 7 bases fit TRBD2. V lost 5 bases and J lost 0; bases outside the gene matches: 1. CDR1 is SNHLY, CDR2 FYNNEI, per germline. This CDR3 is 14 amino acids long. The CDR3 DNA reads TGTGCCAGCAGTCGGGGGGTCTCCTACAATGAGCAGTTCTTC. Protein sequence: CASSRGVSYNEQFF.

The chain recombines TRBV19 with TRBJ1-2; 10 bases map to TRBD1. Germline V gives CDR1 LNHDA, CDR2 SQIVND (reference sequence). This CDR3 contains 16 residues. The V gene end was trimmed by 5 bases and the J gene end by 7 bases; junction bases not matched to a gene: 13. In DNA, the CDR3 is TGTGCCAGTAGTGTGACAGGGGGCTTTGGATCTAGTGGCTACACCTTC. Translated, it gives CASSVTGGFGSSGYTF.

The V and J genes are TRBV6-5 and TRBJ1-2; a possible D gene is TRBD1 (5 bases). Trimming took 6 bases from V and 7 from J, leaving 18 bases between them. Germline V CDR1 and CDR2: MNHEY, SVGAGI. The CDR3 is made up of 14 amino acids. CDR3 loop: CASRAHGGESGYTF. Written as DNA, the CDR3 is TGTGCCAGCAGGGCCCACGGGGGGGAGAGTGGCTACACCTTC.

This clone was picked up one time. This rearrangement joins TRBV5-1 to TRBJ2-5; a possible D gene is TRBD2 (5 bases). V was trimmed by 2 bases and J by 5 bases, leaving 13 bases between them. Looked up from germline, CDR1 is SGHRS and CDR2 is YFSETQ. CDR3 size: 14 residues. The CDR3 here is CASSLKAREETQYF. The CDR3 nucleotides read TGCGCCAGCAGCTTAAAGGCGAGGGAGGAGACCCAGTACTTC.

The V and J genes are TRBV4-1 and TRBJ1-2; 7 nucleotides match TRBD1. Losses at the gene ends were 1 base for V and 7 bases for J; bases not matched to a gene: 6. The CDR3 has 14 amino acids. Germline V gene data show CDR1 as MGHRA and CDR2 as YSYEKL. CDR3 nucleotide sequence: TGCGCCAGCAGCCAAGGTACAGGGGTTGGTGGCTACACCTTC. Protein: CASSQGTGVGGYTF.

The count of this clone is one. This sequence joins TRBV5-1 and TRBJ1-3, with a weak D call TRBD1 (6 bases). Looked up from germline, CDR1 is SGHRS and CDR2 is YFSETQ. The CDR3 runs to 13 residues. The germline V and J ends were trimmed by 5 bases and 4 bases, with 10 bases remaining between them. In nucleotides, the CDR3 is TGCGCCAGCAGGGACAGCGAAGGAAACACCATATATTTT. Translation: CASRDSEGNTIYF.

The table lists this clone with a few counts. The CDR3 region has the DNA TGTGCCAGTAGCAACACAGGGCCTTGGCAGCCCCAGCATTTT. This encodes CASSNTGPWQPQHF. V gene TRBV19 combines with J gene TRBJ1-5, with a weak D call TRBD1 (6 bases). Trimming took 6 bases from V and 7 from J, leaving 16 bases between them. The CDR3 length is 14 residues. Germline V gene data show CDR1 as LNHDA and CDR2 as SQIVND (reference sequence). The full variable domain, completed using reference TRBV19 and TRBJ1-5, is DGGITQSPKYLFRKEGQNVTLSCEQNLNHDAMYWYRQDPGQGLRLIYYSQIVNDFQKGDIAEGYSVSREKKESFPLTVTSAQKNPTAFYLCASSNTGPWQPQHFGDGTRLSIL.